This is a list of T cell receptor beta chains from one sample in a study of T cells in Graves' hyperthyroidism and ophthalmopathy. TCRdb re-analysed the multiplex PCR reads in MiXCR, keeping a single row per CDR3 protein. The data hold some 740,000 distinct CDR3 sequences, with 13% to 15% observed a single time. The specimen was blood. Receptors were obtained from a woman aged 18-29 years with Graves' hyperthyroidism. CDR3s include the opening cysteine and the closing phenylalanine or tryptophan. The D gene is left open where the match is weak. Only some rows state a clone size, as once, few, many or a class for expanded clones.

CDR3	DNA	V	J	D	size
CASSLDRVLYQPQHF	TGTGCCAGCAGTTTAGACAGGGTCCTTTATCAGCCCCAGCATTTT	TRBV12-3/TRBV12-4	TRBJ1-5	-	many
CASSQGLVSANEQFF	TGCGCCAGCAGCCAAGGACTAGTCTCGGCCAATGAGCAGTTCTTC	TRBV4-3	TRBJ2-1	-	many
CASSGDRGRNQPQHF	TGTGCCAGCAGTGGAGACAGGGGGAGGAATCAGCCCCAGCATTTT	TRBV2	TRBJ1-5	TRBD1	few
CASSLGARISPLHF	TGTGCCAGCAGTTTGGGGGCACGGATTTCACCCCTCCACTTT	TRBV28	TRBJ1-6	-	many
CATSQWSLAAKSYEQYF	TGTGCCACCAGTCAGTGGTCGCTAGCCGCGAAGAGCTACGAGCAGTACTTC	TRBV24-1	TRBJ2-7	-	-
CASTKERGGMNTEAFF	TGTGCCAGCACCAAGGAGCGTGGAGGAATGAACACTGAAGCTTTCTTT	TRBV2	TRBJ1-1	-	many
CASSQAAVSYEQYF	TGTGCCAGCAGCCAAGCGGCGGTCTCCTACGAGCAGTACTTC	TRBV3-1	TRBJ2-7	-	many
CSAEPLSSYEQYF	TGCAGTGCCGAGCCCCTCAGCTCCTACGAGCAGTACTTC	TRBV20-1	TRBJ2-7	-	many
CASSLGSRDQPQHF	TGTGCCAGTAGTCTGGGCAGCCGAGATCAGCCCCAGCATTTT	TRBV19	TRBJ1-5	-	many
CASTKGSSTEAFF	TGTGCCAGCACCAAGGGGTCGTCCACTGAAGCTTTCTTT	TRBV12-3/TRBV12-4	TRBJ1-1	-	many
CASTWGITEAFF	TGTGCCAGCACCTGGGGAATTACTGAAGCTTTCTTT	TRBV7-9	TRBJ1-1	-	few
CASSSWDFSSYNSPLHF	TGTGCCAGCAGTTCGTGGGACTTCAGCTCCTATAATTCACCCCTCCACTTT	TRBV28	TRBJ1-6	-	-
CASRNLLLTKTDTQYF	TGTGCCAGCAGGAACCTACTTTTGACTAAAACAGATACGCAGTATTTT	TRBV2	TRBJ2-3	-	many
CASSYTGTADTQYF	TGTGCCAGCAGCTACACAGGGACGGCAGATACGCAGTATTTT	TRBV7-2	TRBJ2-3	-	many
CASSYYGLADTNNEQFF	TGTGCCAGCAGTTATTACGGACTAGCGGATACGAACAATGAGCAGTTCTTC	TRBV6-9	TRBJ2-1	TRBD2	-
CASSSFWSQPQHF	TGTGCCAGCAGTTCTTTTTGGAGTCAGCCCCAGCATTTT	TRBV6-9	TRBJ1-5	-	few
CASSPGLAYYF	TGTGCCAGCAGCCCAGGACTCGCCTATTACTTC	TRBV7-2	TRBJ2-5	-	-
CASSLQTGDGSEKLFF	TGTGCCAGCAGTCTCCAGACAGGGGATGGGAGTGAAAAACTGTTTTTT	TRBV27	TRBJ1-4	TRBD1	-
CSVPTNTEAFF	TGCAGCGTCCCAACTAACACTGAAGCTTTCTTT	TRBV29-1	TRBJ1-1	-	many
CASSLPKGKQFF	TGTGCCAGCAGTTTACCCAAGGGAAAGCAGTTCTTC	TRBV12-3/TRBV12-4	TRBJ2-1	-	many
CSATRGNTEAFF	TGCAGTGCTACCAGGGGGAACACTGAAGCTTTCTTT	TRBV20-1	TRBJ1-1	-	many
CASRMRGSGESNQPQHF	TGTGCCAGTCGGATGCGGGGGAGTGGTGAAAGCAATCAGCCCCAGCATTTT	TRBV2	TRBJ1-5	-	many
CASSQDSRMDEGAAFF	TGTGCCAGCAGCCAAGACTCGAGGATGGACGAGGGGGCAGCTTTCTTT	TRBV3-1	TRBJ1-1	TRBD1	many
CASSSRDSDFYEQYF	TGTGCCAGCAGCTCCCGGGACTCGGATTTTTACGAGCAGTACTTC	TRBV6-2/TRBV6-3	TRBJ2-7	-	few
CASSQDTGYNEQFF	TGTGCCAGCAGCCAAGACACGGGGTACAATGAGCAGTTCTTC	TRBV3-1	TRBJ2-1	-	many
CASSLYRTGGSYTEAFF	TGCGCCAGCAGCCTCTACCGGACAGGGGGATCGTACACTGAAGCTTTCTTT	TRBV5-1	TRBJ1-1	TRBD1	few
CAVGRTFDTQYF	TGTGCCGTAGGGAGGACGTTCGATACGCAGTATTTT	TRBV12-3/TRBV12-4	TRBJ2-3	-	-
CASSLSTGILAGLTYEQYF	TGTGCCAGCAGTTTATCGACGGGAATACTAGCGGGCCTCACCTACGAGCAGTACTTC	TRBV27	TRBJ2-7	TRBD2	many
CASSPSLANEQFF	TGTGCCAGCAGCCCTAGTTTAGCCAATGAGCAGTTCTTC	TRBV7-2	TRBJ2-1	-	few
CASTLAGSETQYF	TGTGCCAGCACGCTGGCGGGAAGTGAGACCCAGTACTTC	TRBV6-1	TRBJ2-5	-	few
CASSPTGGVAEQFF	TGTGCCAGCAGCCCGACAGGGGGGGTCGCTGAGCAGTTCTTC	TRBV11-2	TRBJ2-1	TRBD1	-
CASSLVTQGNEQFF	TGTGCCAGCAGCTTAGTGACTCAGGGGAATGAGCAGTTCTTC	TRBV7-6	TRBJ2-1	-	-
CASSQAGTAYGYTF	TGTGCCAGCAGCCAAGCCGGGACAGCCTATGGCTACACCTTC	TRBV3-1	TRBJ1-2	TRBD1	many
CASSPPWVYEQYF	TGTGCCAGCAGTCCCCCGTGGGTCTACGAGCAGTACTTC	TRBV28	TRBJ2-7	-	-
CASSSGRGDEQFF	TGCGCCAGCAGTAGCGGGAGGGGAGATGAGCAGTTCTTC	TRBV5-1	TRBJ2-1	TRBD2	-
CASSLTQSSYEQYF	TGTGCCAGCTCACTTACACAATCCTCCTACGAGCAGTACTTC	TRBV18	TRBJ2-7	-	few
CASSLAGTTHYEQYF	TGTGCCAGCAGTTTGGCCGGGACCACGCATTACGAGCAGTACTTC	TRBV27	TRBJ2-7	-	many
CASRPRLAGGNNEQFF	TGTGCCAGCAGACCGCGACTAGCGGGAGGAAACAATGAGCAGTTCTTC	TRBV6-1	TRBJ2-1	TRBD2	few
CASRGPGTRERRIYGNTIYF	TGTGCCAGTAGGGGGCCGGGGACGAGGGAGAGACGGATATATGGAAACACCATATATTTT	TRBV2	TRBJ1-3	TRBD1	few
CASSPGQRETQYF	TGTGCCAGCTCACCAGGGCAGCGGGAGACCCAGTACTTC	TRBV18	TRBJ2-5	-	many
CASSYPDREGYNEQFF	TGTGCCAGCAGTTACCCCGACAGGGAAGGCTACAATGAGCAGTTCTTC	TRBV6-5	TRBJ2-1	TRBD1	many
CASSSPLEGAYEQYF	TGTGCCAGCAGTTCCCCCCTTGAGGGGGCCTACGAGCAGTACTTC	TRBV27	TRBJ2-7	-	few
CASSSRGANEQFF	TGTGCCAGCAGCTCTCGGGGGGCCAATGAGCAGTTCTTC	TRBV5-5	TRBJ2-1	-	many
CASSDIGSSYNEQFF	TGTGCCAGCAGTGATATCGGCAGCTCCTACAATGAGCAGTTCTTC	TRBV2	TRBJ2-1	-	many
CSASYSGTADQPQHF	TGCAGTGCTAGCTACTCCGGGACAGCCGATCAGCCCCAGCATTTT	TRBV20-1	TRBJ1-5	TRBD1	many
CASRRTRDATNEKLFF	TGTGCCAGCAGGAGGACACGGGACGCAACTAATGAAAAACTGTTTTTT	TRBV11-2	TRBJ1-4	-	many